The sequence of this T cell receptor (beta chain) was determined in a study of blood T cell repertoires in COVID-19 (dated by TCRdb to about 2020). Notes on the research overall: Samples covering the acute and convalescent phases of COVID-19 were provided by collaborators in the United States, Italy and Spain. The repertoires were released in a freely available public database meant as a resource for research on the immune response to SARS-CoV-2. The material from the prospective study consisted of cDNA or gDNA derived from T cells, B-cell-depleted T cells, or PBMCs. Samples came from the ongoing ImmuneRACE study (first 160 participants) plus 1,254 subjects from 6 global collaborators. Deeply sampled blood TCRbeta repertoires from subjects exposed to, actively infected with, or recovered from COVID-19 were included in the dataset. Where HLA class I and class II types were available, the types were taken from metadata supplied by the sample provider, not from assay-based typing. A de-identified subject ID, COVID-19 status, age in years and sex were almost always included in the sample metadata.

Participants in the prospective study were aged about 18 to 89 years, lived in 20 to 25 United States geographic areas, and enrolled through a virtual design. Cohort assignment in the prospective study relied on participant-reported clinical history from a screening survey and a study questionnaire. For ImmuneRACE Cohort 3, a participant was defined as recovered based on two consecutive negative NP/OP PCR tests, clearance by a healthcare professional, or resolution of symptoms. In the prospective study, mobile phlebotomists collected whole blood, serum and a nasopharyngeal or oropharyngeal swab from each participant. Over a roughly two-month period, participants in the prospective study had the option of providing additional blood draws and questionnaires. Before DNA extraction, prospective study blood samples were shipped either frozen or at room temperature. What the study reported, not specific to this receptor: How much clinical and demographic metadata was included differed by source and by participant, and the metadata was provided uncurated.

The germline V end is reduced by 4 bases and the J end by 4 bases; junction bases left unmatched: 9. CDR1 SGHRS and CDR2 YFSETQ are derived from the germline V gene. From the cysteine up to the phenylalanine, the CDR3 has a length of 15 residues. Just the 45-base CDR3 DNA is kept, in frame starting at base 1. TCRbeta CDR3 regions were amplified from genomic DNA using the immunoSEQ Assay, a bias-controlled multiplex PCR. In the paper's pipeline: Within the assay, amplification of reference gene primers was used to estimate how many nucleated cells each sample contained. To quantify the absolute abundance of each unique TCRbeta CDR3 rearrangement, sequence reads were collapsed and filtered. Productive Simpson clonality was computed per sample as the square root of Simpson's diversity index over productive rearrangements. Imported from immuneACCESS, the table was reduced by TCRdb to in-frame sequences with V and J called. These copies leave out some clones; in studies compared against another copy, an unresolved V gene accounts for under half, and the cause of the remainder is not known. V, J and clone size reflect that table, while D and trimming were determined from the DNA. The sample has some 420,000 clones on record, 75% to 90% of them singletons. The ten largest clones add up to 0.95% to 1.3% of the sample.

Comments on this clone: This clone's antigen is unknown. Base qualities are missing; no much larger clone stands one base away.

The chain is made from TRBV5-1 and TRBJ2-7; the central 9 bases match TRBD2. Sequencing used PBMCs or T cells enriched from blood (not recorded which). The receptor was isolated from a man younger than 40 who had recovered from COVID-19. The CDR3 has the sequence CASSGLAGDRYEQYF. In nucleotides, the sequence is TGCGCCAGCAGCGGATTAGCGGGAGATAGGTACGAGCAGTACTTC.